The 26 T cell receptor beta chains given below trace back to one sample, sequenced in a study of blood T cell repertoires in COVID-19 (TCRdb year 2020). Library creation used the immunoSEQ multiplex PCR assay. TCRdb stores this immuneACCESS table with in-frame sequences only. Part of the clones is absent; in the studies checked, under half of the shortfall reflects unresolved V genes, and no reason is known for the rest. The sample table contains 100,000 to 150,000 clones; only one count was recorded for approximately 87% of them. The ten largest clonotypes hold about 8% of the sample. The specimen was peripheral blood. These receptors were collected from a man aged 45-65 years with acute or convalescent COVID-19.

The chain couples TRBV18 to TRBJ2-5; the match to TRBD1 covers 8 bases. The CDR3 contains 14 residues. CDR1 is KGHSH and CDR2 is LQKENI in the germline V gene. V lost 2 bases and J lost 1; bases outside the gene matches: 0. The CDR3 bases are TGTGCCAGCTCACCAACAGGGGGCCAAGAGACCCAGTACTTC. Translation: CASSPTGGQETQYF.

This sequence joins TRBV6-5 and TRBJ2-7; 7 bases fit TRBD1. V trimming: 3 bases; J trimming: 2 bases; junction bases outside the gene matches: 10. Germline assignment: CDR1 MNHEY and CDR2 SVGAGI. The CDR3 sequence is 16 residues long. The DNA for the CDR3 is TGTGCCAGCAGTTATTGGGTGGAGCAGGGGGCCTACGAGCAGTACTTC. It encodes CASSYWVEQGAYEQYF.

The chain is built from TRBV7-9 and TRBJ2-7, with a possible D match to TRBD1 (6 bases). This CDR3 contains 15 residues. V was cut by 2 bases and J by 5 bases, with 16 bases left in between. The germline CDR1 and CDR2 sequences are SEHNR and FQNEAQ (reference sequence). The chain's CDR3 is CASSLLVRGGDEQYF. CDR3 coding DNA: TGTGCCAGCAGCTTACTTGTCAGGGGCGGCGACGAGCAGTACTTC.

This rearrangement joins TRBV6-1 to TRBJ1-1; D is perhaps TRBD1 (6 bases). CDR1 is MNHNS, CDR2 SASEGT, per germline. CDR3 length: 16 residues. The V end lost 2 bases, the J end lost 5 bases, and 18 bases lay between the germline ends. The CDR3 loop is CASSETGTSTVTEAFF. CDR3 coding DNA: TGTGCCAGCAGTGAAACAGGGACGAGTACAGTGACTGAAGCTTTCTTT.

This clone was found a few times. J is TRBJ1-1 and V is TRBV9; 7 nucleotides align to TRBD1. The CDR3 has 14 amino acids. Germline V gene data show CDR1 as SGDLS and CDR2 as YYNGEE. The V gene end was trimmed by 6 bases and the J gene end by 5 bases; junction bases not matched to a gene: 10. The CDR3 is CASTPGTAKTEAFF. CDR3 DNA sequence: TGTGCCAGCACCCCCGGGACAGCAAAAACTGAAGCTTTCTTT. The full variable domain, in which reference TRBV9 and TRBJ1-1 provide the parts outside the CDR3, is DSGVTQTPKHLITATGQRVTLRCSPRSGDLSVYWYQQSLDQGLQFLIQYYNGEERAKGNILERFSAQQFPDLHSELNLSSLELGDSALYFCASTPGTAKTEAFFGQGTRLTVV.

This clone was observed a handful of times. This chain joins TRBV24-1 and TRBJ2-7; the match to TRBD2 covers 15 bases. The CDR3 consists of 15 residues. The junction had 3 bases not matched to a gene; V was cut back by 9 bases and J by 1 base. Germline-derived CDR1 and CDR2 are KGHDR and SFDVKD. The CDR3 protein is CATGGLAGGSYEQYF. In nucleotides, the CDR3 is TGTGCCACCGGGGGACTAGCGGGAGGTTCCTACGAGCAGTACTTC.

J is TRBJ2-3 and V is TRBV5-4; D uncertain. Germline CDR1 is SGHNT and CDR2 is YYREEE (reference sequence). The CDR3 is 15 amino acids. V lost 4 bases and J 0 bases, leaving 12 bases between the germline ends. CDR3 DNA sequence: TGTGCCAGCAGCCCCTCTAGTACTAGCACAGATACGCAGTATTTT. This gives the protein CASSPSSTSTDTQYF. Filled out from reference TRBV5-4 and TRBJ2-3, the complete variable domain reads ETGVTQSPTHLIKTRGQQVTLRCSSQSGHNTVSWYQQALGQGPQFIFQYYREEENGRGNFPPRFSGLQFPNYSSELNVNALELDDSALYLCASSPSSTSTDTQYFGPGTRLTVL.

V and J are TRBV5-8 and TRBJ2-2; 14 positions agree with TRBD2. CDR3 length: 19 residues. Germline trimming cut 4 bases from V and 5 bases from J; bases unmatched to any gene: 13. Per germline, CDR1 SGHTS and CDR2 YDEGEE. CDR3 DNA: TGTGCCAGCAGCGCGACTAGCGGGAGGGCCTGGAAAGAGACCGGGGAGCTGTTTTTT. Translating it yields CASSATSGRAWKETGELFF.

This chain uses TRBV6-6 with TRBJ2-1; possible D gene TRBD2, 6 bases. Trimming stripped 8 bases from V and 5 bases from J, with 16 bases between. Per germline, CDR1 MNHNY and CDR2 SVGAGI (reference sequence). The CDR3 length is 14 residues. CDR3 protein: CASSSSGGNNEQFF. CDR3 DNA: TGTGCCAGCTCGAGTAGTGGGGGGAACAATGAGCAGTTCTTC.

V and J are TRBV4-3 and TRBJ2-4; D remains unclear. Germline CDR1 reads LGHNA; CDR2 reads YSLEER. The CDR3 extends over 15 amino acids. The V end lost 0 bases, the J end lost 1 base, and 7 bases lay between the germline ends. CDR3 region: CASSQDLFAKNIQYF. CDR3 sequence (DNA): TGCGCCAGCAGCCAAGATTTATTTGCCAAAAACATTCAGTACTTC.

In DNA form, the CDR3 reads TGTGCCAGCAGCTACCGACAGGGGGCGCGCACTGAAGCTTTCTTT. It codes for CASSYRQGARTEAFF. The rearrangement joins TRBV5-4 to TRBJ1-1; 10 bases are a match to TRBD1. The CDR3 has 15 residues. V trimming: 3 bases; J trimming: 4 bases; junction bases outside the gene matches: 6. Germline loops: CDR1 SGHNT, CDR2 YYREEE (reference sequence).

This sequence joins TRBV21-1 and TRBJ2-1; TRBD2, as called in the table, went unchecked against the DNA. TRBV21-1 is reported as a pseudogene. The CDR3 runs 16 residues. This CDR3 is CASIRGSGISYNEQFF. The CDR3 DNA sequence: TGTGCCAGCATCCGGGGTAGCGGGATCTCCTACAATGAGCAGTTCTTC.

This sequence joins TRBV6-5 and TRBJ2-1, with D perhaps TRBD1 (6 bases). The CDR3 covers 12 residues. Trimming stripped 2 bases from V and 9 bases from J, with 8 bases between. CDR1 is MNHEY and CDR2 is SVGAGI in the germline V gene. CDR3 protein: CASSYGGSEQFF. The CDR3 coding sequence is TGTGCCAGCAGTTACGGGGGCAGTGAGCAGTTCTTC.

The V call is TRBV30, the J call TRBJ2-3; no clear D. The V and J ends lost 7 bases and 1 base respectively, with 18 bases between them. CDR1 is GTSNPN and CDR2 is SVGIG in the germline V gene (reference sequence). The CDR3 extends over 15 amino acids. CDR3 sequence: CASGVLSARTDTQYF. DNA of the CDR3: TGTGCCTCCGGAGTTTTGAGCGCCCGCACAGATACGCAGTATTTT.

The rearrangement uses TRBV9 and TRBJ2-3; 10 bases fit TRBD2. Per the germline V gene, CDR1 is SGDLS and CDR2 is YYNGEE. With V trimmed by 5 bases and J by 2 bases, 11 bases remained unmatched. The CDR3 loop spans 17 amino acids. The CDR3 protein is CASSALHGLAVTDTQYF. The CDR3 nucleotides are TGTGCCAGCAGTGCGCTACATGGACTAGCGGTCACAGATACGCAGTATTTT.

This clone was seen only a few times. This chain links TRBV7-2 with TRBJ2-3, with 10 bases identical to TRBD1. With V trimmed by 2 bases and J by 1 base, 3 bases remained unmatched. Per the germline V gene, CDR1 is SGHTA and CDR2 is FQGNSA. CDR3 length: 16 amino acids. CDR3: CASSLRTGGRTDTQYF. The CDR3 DNA reads as TGTGCCAGCAGCTTAAGGACAGGGGGTCGCACAGATACGCAGTATTTT.

This chain links TRBV11-2 with TRBJ2-4; D is unresolved. The CDR3 loop spans 15 amino acids. V dropped 3 bases and J dropped 1 base, with 10 bases sitting between them. CDR1 and CDR2 from the germline V gene are SGHAT and FQNNGV. The CDR3: CASSLRPTAKNIQYF. CDR3 in DNA: TGTGCCAGCAGCTTGAGGCCTACCGCCAAAAACATTCAGTACTTC.

Written as DNA, the CDR3 is TGCGCCAGCAGCTTCCAGGGAAGTGGTGAAAAACTGTTTTTT. Its translation: CASSFQGSGEKLFF. V and J are TRBV5-1 and TRBJ1-4; a possible D gene is TRBD1 (5 bases). Germline V gene data show CDR1 as SGHRS and CDR2 as YFSETQ. V was cut by 2 bases and J by 7 bases, with 12 bases left in between. This CDR3 is 14 amino acids long. The variable domain in full, with the rest retrieved from reference TRBV5-1 and TRBJ1-4, is KAGVTQTPRYLIKTRGQQVTLSCSPISGHRSVSWYQQTPGQGLQFLFEYFSETQRNKGNFPGRFSGRQFSNSRSEMNVSTLELGDSALYLCASSFQGSGEKLFFGSGTQLSVL.

The chain combines TRBV28 with TRBJ1-4; D perhaps matches TRBD1 (6 bases). Germline loops: CDR1 MDHEN, CDR2 SYDVKM. The CDR3 has 13 residues. The V end lost 6 bases, the J end lost 5 bases, and 10 bases lay between the germline ends. This CDR3 is CASSNRENEKLFF. CDR3 in DNA: TGTGCCAGCAGCAACAGGGAAAATGAAAAACTGTTTTTT.

This clone has a single count. V usage is TRBV4-3 and J usage is TRBJ2-3, with D perhaps TRBD2 (5 bases). The ends were cut back, 0 bases at V and 2 bases at J, with 9 bases in the middle. The CDR3 has 15 residues. CDR1 and CDR2 from the germline V gene are LGHNA and YSLEER. CDR3 sequence: CASSQESGVTDTQYF. Written as DNA, the CDR3 is TGCGCCAGCAGCCAAGAGTCCGGGGTCACAGATACGCAGTATTTT.

This chain uses TRBV9 with TRBJ2-7; TRBD2 matches 10 bases. The CDR3 is 14 residues long. Trimming took 7 bases from V and 6 from J; bases not matched to a gene: 10. Looked up from germline, CDR1 is SGDLS and CDR2 is YYNGEE. The CDR3 DNA reads as TGTGCCAGCGCCTCGTCTAGCGGGAGAGGCGAGCAGTACTTC. This encodes CASASSSGRGEQYF.

This clone has more than one count but fewer than ten. The chain combines TRBV30 with TRBJ1-2; no firm D call. The CDR3 length is 14 residues. Per germline, CDR1 GTSNPN and CDR2 SVGIG (reference sequence). V dropped 0 bases and J dropped 4 bases, with 12 bases sitting between them. CDR3 amino acids: CAWSVQKSRYGYTF. In DNA, the CDR3 is TGTGCCTGGAGTGTACAGAAAAGTCGCTATGGCTACACCTTC.

The sample holds one count of this clone. The V call is TRBV4-1, the J call TRBJ1-4, with a weak D call TRBD1 (5 bases). This CDR3 has 15 residues. The V gene lost 4 bases and the J gene lost 7 bases, with 16 bases spanning the gap. In germline, CDR1 is MGHRA, CDR2 YSYEKL. The CDR3 loop reads CASSPLWGVGEKLFF. The CDR3 DNA reads as TGCGCCAGCAGCCCCCTTTGGGGGGTGGGTGAAAAACTGTTTTTT.

The genes are TRBV4-2 and TRBJ2-3, with 7 bases fitting TRBD2. V lost 1 base and J lost 4; bases outside the gene matches: 8. This CDR3 spans 16 amino acids. Germline loops: CDR1 LGHNA, CDR2 YNFKEQ. CDR3 in amino acids: CASSQVGGGPSDTQYF. CDR3 coding DNA: TGTGCCAGCAGCCAAGTCGGGGGAGGGCCTTCAGATACGCAGTATTTT.

The chain links TRBV7-9 to TRBJ2-4; 8 bases are a match to TRBD1. Germline assignment: CDR1 SEHNR and CDR2 FQNEAQ (reference sequence). The CDR3 spans 15 residues. V was clipped by 3 bases and J by 5 bases; unmatched bases: 6. DNA of the CDR3: TGTGCCAGCAGCTTCAGGGGACAGGCCGAAAACATTCAGTACTTC. It is translated as CASSFRGQAENIQYF. The full variable domain, with the rest looked up from reference TRBV7-9 and TRBJ2-4, is DTGVSQNPRHKITKRGQNVTFRCDPISEHNRLYWYRQTLGQGPEFLTYFQNEAQLEKSRLLSDRFSAERPKGSFSTLEIQRTEQGDSAMYLCASSFRGQAENIQYFGAGTRLSVL.

The chain uses TRBV5-1 and TRBJ2-7; D perhaps matches TRBD1 (6 bases). The CDR3 is made up of 16 amino acids. Germline assignment: CDR1 SGHRS and CDR2 YFSETQ. V dropped 1 base and J dropped 0 bases, with 14 bases sitting between them. CDR3 protein: CASSLILGGSSYEQYF. The CDR3 region has the DNA TGCGCCAGCAGCTTGATCCTAGGGGGAAGCTCCTACGAGCAGTACTTC.